The clone carrying this T cell receptor beta chain appeared once. Residents of over 20 US areas, aged roughly 18 to 89 years, made up the participants. Clinical history reported by participants formed the basis on which cohorts were assigned. CDR1 LNHDA and CDR2 SQIVND come from the germline V gene (reference sequence). This CDR3 is built from 16 residues. Trimming cost V 6 bases and J 0 bases; bases outside gene matches: 6. Method: immunoSEQ multiplex PCR; TCRdb's copy keeps in-frame clones and lacks some. The sample holds about half a million clones; roughly nine tenths are singletons and the top ten take around 8%. The entry originates in a study of blood T cell repertoires in COVID-19. Study details: From the United States, Italy and Spain came samples of acute and convalescent COVID-19.

The rearrangement joins TRBV19 to TRBJ1-5, with 9 nucleotides matching TRBD1. The sample taken for sequencing was PBMCs or T cells enriched from blood (not recorded which). The receptor's source is a woman aged 60-75 years who had recovered from COVID-19. The CDR3 DNA sequence: TGTGCCAGTAGAGACAGGGGGGGATATAGCAATCAGCCCCAGCATTTT. Translating it yields CASRDRGGYSNQPQHF. Based on the CDR3 plus reference TRBV19 and TRBJ1-5, the full variable domain is DGGITQSPKYLFRKEGQNVTLSCEQNLNHDAMYWYRQDPGQGLRLIYYSQIVNDFQKGDIAEGYSVSREKKESFPLTVTSAQKNPTAFYLCASRDRGGYSNQPQHFGDGTRLSIL.